The 12 T cell receptor beta chains presented below share a single source sample, sequenced in a study of spatial heterogeneity in lung cancer. One entry per CDR3 protein, called by TCRdb with MiXCR from the 5' RACE reads. The repertoire consists of 9,500 to 15,000 distinct CDR3 sequences, with 5.5% to 8% occurring once and the leading ten covering under 13%. The sample's time point: sample taken at primary tumor resection. Sequencing of whole RNA from tumor, nontumor lung or frozen PBMC involved no sorting. Material: normal lung tissue next to the tumor, obtained at surgery. All receptors come from a male donor with early-stage non-small cell lung cancer.

This clonotype is categorized as medium-sized. Being off target in a library aimed at alpha chains, this beta chain has a size of little meaning. This chain links TRBV12-3 or TRBV12-4 with TRBJ2-7, with no clear D. The CDR3 runs 15 residues. V gave up 2 bases and J gave up 3 bases, with 14 bases separating them. The CDR3 region has the DNA TGTGCCAGCAGTTTATTACCGGGCTCGGGCTACGAGCAGTACTTC. Residues: CASSLLPGSGYEQYF.

To note about this clonotype: This beta chain came through as a stray read in a library set up for alpha chains, and its size says little. This chain connects TRBV9 to TRBJ2-3; TRBD1 might be the D (5 bases). The CDR3 sequence is 14 residues long. Germline V lookup: CDR1 SGDLS, CDR2 YYNGEE. The V and J ends lost 0 bases and 2 bases respectively, with 7 bases between them. This CDR3 is CASSVEDTTDTQYF. CDR3 sequence (DNA): TGTGCCAGCAGCGTAGAGGACACCACAGATACGCAGTATTTT. Full variable domain (rest looked up from reference TRBV9 and TRBJ2-3): DSGVTQTPKHLITATGQRVTLRCSPRSGDLSVYWYQQSLDQGLQFLIQYYNGEERAKGNILERFSAQQFPDLHSELNLSSLELGDSALYFCASSVEDTTDTQYFGPGTRLTVL.

This clonotype was observed a few times. Being off target in a library aimed at alpha chains, this beta chain has a size of little meaning. The chain uses TRBV20-1 and TRBJ1-2; 9 nucleotides align to TRBD1. This CDR3 spans 14 amino acids. Germline V gene sequence: CDR1 DFQATT, CDR2 SNEGSKA (reference sequence). J gave up 6 bases and V 4 bases, and 9 bases lay outside the gene matches. Written as DNA, the CDR3 is TGCAGTGCTATCTCCGGGACAGGGAGGGATGGCTACACCTTC. Protein product: CSAISGTGRDGYTF.

This clonotype was recorded a few times. This beta chain is an unintended read in a library built for alpha chains; its size means little. This chain uses TRBV5-4 with TRBJ2-7; 10 nucleotides align to TRBD2. CDR1 SGHNT and CDR2 YYREEE come from the germline V gene (reference sequence). The CDR3 runs to 15 residues. Trimming removed 4 bases from V and 6 bases from J; junction bases left unmatched: 10. The CDR3: CASSATSGTLSEQYF. The CDR3, as DNA: TGTGCCAGCAGCGCCACTAGCGGGACATTGTCCGAGCAGTACTTC.

This clonotype was recorded many times. Being off target in a library aimed at alpha chains, this beta chain has a size of little meaning. This sequence joins TRBV6-1 and TRBJ1-1; no firm D call. The CDR3 has 13 residues. Germline V CDR1 and CDR2: MNHNS, SASEGT. V lost 3 bases, J lost 3 bases, and 8 bases lay in between. The CDR3 spells CASSELGYTEAFF. The CDR3 DNA sequence: TGTGCCAGCAGTGAGTTAGGTTACACTGAAGCTTTCTTT.

With respect to this clonotype: As an off-target read in a library built for alpha chains, this beta chain has a frequency of little significance. The chain carries TRBV30 and TRBJ1-4; no firm D call. Germline V gene sequence: CDR1 GTSNPN, CDR2 SVGIG (reference sequence). With 2 bases removed from V and 2 bases from J, the gap between germline ends came to 3 bases. The CDR3 is made up of 12 amino acids. The CDR3 loop reads CAWSPTNEKLFF. CDR3 sequence (DNA): TGTGCCTGGAGTCCCACTAATGAAAAACTGTTTTTT.

This clonotype was picked up many times. This beta chain represents an off-target read in a library built for alpha chains; its size is of limited meaning. J is TRBJ2-1 and V is TRBV3-1; TRBD1 matches at 7 bases. V was pared by 4 bases and J by 7 bases, with 7 bases of the junction left unmatched. The CDR3 sequence is 14 residues long. CDR1 and CDR2 (germline): LGHDT, YNNKEL (reference sequence). The CDR3 bases are TGTGCCAGCAGCCCGGCCGGGACAGTAAATGAGCAGTTCTTC. As protein: CASSPAGTVNEQFF.

Remarks on this clonotype: This beta chain is a stray sequence in a library constructed for alpha chains; its clone size is not meaningful. This sequence joins TRBV10-3 and TRBJ1-5, with a tentative D call TRBD1 (6 bases). Looked up from germline, CDR1 is ENHRY and CDR2 is SYGVKD. The CDR3 has 17 residues. Trimming took off 0 bases at V and 0 bases at J, with 12 bases between the two ends. CDR3 nucleotide sequence: TGTGCCATCAGTGAGTCGAAGTCAGGGGATAGCAATCAGCCCCAGCATTTT. Residues: CAISESKSGDSNQPQHF.

There are many counts of this clonotype. This beta chain lies outside the target of a library built for alpha chains; its clone size means little. This chain connects TRBV6-2 or TRBV6-3 to TRBJ1-5; no reliable D call. The CDR3 sequence is 13 residues long. Germline values: CDR1 MNHEY, CDR2 SVGEGT. The ends were cut back, 5 bases at V and 3 bases at J, with 8 bases in the middle. Here the CDR3 reads CASSRTYNQPQHF. Written as DNA, the CDR3 is TGTGCCAGCAGTCGGACCTACAATCAGCCCCAGCATTTT.

This clonotype was seen repeatedly, ten times or more. The library was designed around alpha chains, so this beta chain is a stray read whose abundance carries little weight. The rearrangement links TRBV2 to TRBJ2-6; D not certain. Trimming stripped 7 bases from V and 0 bases from J, with 10 bases between. This CDR3 has 15 amino acids. Germline CDR1 reads SNHLY; CDR2 reads FYNNEI. The CDR3 sequence: CASNPDASGANVLTF. CDR3 sequence (DNA): TGTGCCAGCAACCCAGACGCCTCTGGGGCCAACGTCCTGACTTTC. Combining the CDR3 with reference TRBV2 and TRBJ2-6 gives the whole variable domain EPEVTQTPSHQVTQMGQEVILRCVPISNHLYFYWYRQILGQKVEFLVSFYNNEISEKSEIFDDQFSVERPDGSNFTLKIRSTKLEDSAMYFCASNPDASGANVLTFGAGSRLTVL.

This clonotype came up many times. For a library built for alpha chains, this beta chain is a stray read; little rests on its size. V usage is TRBV3-1 and J usage is TRBJ2-1, with TRBD1 matching over 7 bases. Germline loops: CDR1 LGHDT, CDR2 YNNKEL (reference sequence). This CDR3 is built from 16 residues. J lost 5 bases, V lost 4 bases, and 11 bases had no gene match. This CDR3 reads CASSPQGDGGNNEQFF. In nucleotides, the CDR3 is TGTGCCAGCAGCCCCCAGGGGGATGGCGGAAACAATGAGCAGTTCTTC.

This clonotype appeared many times. This beta chain is off target for a library built for alpha chains, so its abundance means little. This rearrangement joins TRBV19 to TRBJ2-1; D unresolved. With 5 bases removed from V and 7 bases from J, the gap between germline ends came to 15 bases. There are 14 residues in the CDR3. The germline CDR1 and CDR2 sequences are LNHDA and SQIVND (reference sequence). In nucleotides, the CDR3 is TGTGCCAGTAGTTATCGGAGTGACCTTAATGAGCAGTTCTTC. It encodes CASSYRSDLNEQFF.